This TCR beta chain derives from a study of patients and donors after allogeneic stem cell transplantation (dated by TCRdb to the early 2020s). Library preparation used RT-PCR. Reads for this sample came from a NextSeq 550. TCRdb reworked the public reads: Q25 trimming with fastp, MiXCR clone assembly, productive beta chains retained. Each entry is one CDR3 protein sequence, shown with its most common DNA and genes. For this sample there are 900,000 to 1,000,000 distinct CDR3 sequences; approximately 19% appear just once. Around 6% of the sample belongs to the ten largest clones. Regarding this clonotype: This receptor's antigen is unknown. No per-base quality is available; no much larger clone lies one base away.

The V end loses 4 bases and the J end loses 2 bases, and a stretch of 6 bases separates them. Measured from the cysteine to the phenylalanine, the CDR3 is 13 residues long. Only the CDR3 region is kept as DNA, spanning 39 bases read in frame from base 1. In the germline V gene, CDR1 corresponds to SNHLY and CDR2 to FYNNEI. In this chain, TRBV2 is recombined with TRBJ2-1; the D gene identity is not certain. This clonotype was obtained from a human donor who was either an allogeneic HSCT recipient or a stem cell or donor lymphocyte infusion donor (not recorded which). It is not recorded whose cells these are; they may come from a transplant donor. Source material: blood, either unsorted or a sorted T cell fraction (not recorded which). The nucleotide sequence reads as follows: TGTGCCAGCAGTGTCCAAACCTACAATGAGCAGTTCTTC. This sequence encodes CASSVQTYNEQFF.